Included here is one TCR beta chain sequence, with context. What it binds is not known. The TCRbeta library was prepared with unique molecular identifiers. TCRdb re-derived calls from the PCR reads in MiXCR, one entry per CDR3 protein. The repertoire consists of about 350,000 distinct CDR3 sequences, with 15% to 20% occurring once and the leading ten covering roughly 40%. The sample is drawn from a study of T-cell reconstitution after alpha-beta-depleted transplantation in children. The study's findings and limits: Newly produced T cells mostly accounted for T-cell counts and diversity one year post-transplant. After transplant, at about two months, alpha-beta T cells were reportedly derived from several hundred expanded graft clones.

Sequenced material: PBMCs, mostly from graft donor cells, taken 360 days after TCRalphabeta/CD19-depleted stem cell transplant. This TCR derives from a male patient between 2 and 15 years old who had a stem cell transplant for acute lymphoblastic leukemia, so the T cells may come from the graft donor.

This chain's CDR3 is CASSLSGRGETQYF. CDR3 bases: TGTGCCAGCAGTTTGAGCGGGAGGGGAGAGACCCAGTACTTC. The chain links TRBV27 to TRBJ2-5, with 10 bases aligning to TRBD2. Germline V gene lookup returns CDR1 MNHEY and CDR2 SMNVEV (reference sequence). The CDR3 extends over 14 amino acids. V shed 3 bases and J 4 bases; nucleotides not matched to a gene: 2.